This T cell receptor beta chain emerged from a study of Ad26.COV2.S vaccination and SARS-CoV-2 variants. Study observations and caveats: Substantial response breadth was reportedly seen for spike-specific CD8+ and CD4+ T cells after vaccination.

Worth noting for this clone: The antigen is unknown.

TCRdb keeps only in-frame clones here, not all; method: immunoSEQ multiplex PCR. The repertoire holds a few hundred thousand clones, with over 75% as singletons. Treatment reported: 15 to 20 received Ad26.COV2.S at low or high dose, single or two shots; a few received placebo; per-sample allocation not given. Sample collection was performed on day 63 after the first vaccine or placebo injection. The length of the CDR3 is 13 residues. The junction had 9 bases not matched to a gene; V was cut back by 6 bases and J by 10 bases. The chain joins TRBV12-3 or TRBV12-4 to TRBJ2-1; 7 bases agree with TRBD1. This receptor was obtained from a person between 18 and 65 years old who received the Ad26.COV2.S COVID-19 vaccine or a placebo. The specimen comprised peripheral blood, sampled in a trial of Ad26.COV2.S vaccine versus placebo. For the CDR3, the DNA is TGTGCCAGCAGAAGGGACAGCTCCCAGGAGCAGTTCTTC. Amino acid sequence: CASRRDSSQEQFF.